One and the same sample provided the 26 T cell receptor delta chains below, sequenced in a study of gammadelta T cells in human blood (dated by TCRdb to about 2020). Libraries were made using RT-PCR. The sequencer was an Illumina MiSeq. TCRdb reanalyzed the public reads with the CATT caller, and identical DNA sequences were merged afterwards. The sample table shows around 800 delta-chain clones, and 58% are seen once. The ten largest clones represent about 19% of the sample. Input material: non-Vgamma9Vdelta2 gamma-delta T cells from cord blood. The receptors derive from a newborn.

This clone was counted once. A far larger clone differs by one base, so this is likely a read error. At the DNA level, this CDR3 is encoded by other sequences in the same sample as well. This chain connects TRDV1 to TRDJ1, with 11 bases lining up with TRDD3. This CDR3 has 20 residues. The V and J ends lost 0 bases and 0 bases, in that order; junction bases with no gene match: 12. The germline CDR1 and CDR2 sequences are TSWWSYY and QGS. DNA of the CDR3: TGTGCTCTTGGGGAACTGCTTGGGGGATACGCCGAGGGATACACCGATAAACTCATCTTT. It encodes CALGELLGGYAEGYTDKLIF.

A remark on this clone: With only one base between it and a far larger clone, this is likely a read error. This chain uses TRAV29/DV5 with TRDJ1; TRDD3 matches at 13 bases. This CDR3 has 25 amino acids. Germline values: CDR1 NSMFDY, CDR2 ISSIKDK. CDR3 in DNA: TGTGCAGCAATTCGGGCTATAAAGAGGGATTCCTACCCGTACTGGGGGATACGCGGGACCGATAAACTCACCTTT. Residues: CAAIRAIKRDSYPYWGIRGTDKLTF. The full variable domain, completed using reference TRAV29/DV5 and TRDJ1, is DQQVKQNSPSLSVQEGRISILNCDYTNSMFDYFLWYKKYPAEGPTFLISISSIKDKNEDGRFTVFLNKSAKHLSLHIVPSQPGDSAVYFCAAIRAIKRDSYPYWGIRGTDKLTFGKGTRVTVEP.

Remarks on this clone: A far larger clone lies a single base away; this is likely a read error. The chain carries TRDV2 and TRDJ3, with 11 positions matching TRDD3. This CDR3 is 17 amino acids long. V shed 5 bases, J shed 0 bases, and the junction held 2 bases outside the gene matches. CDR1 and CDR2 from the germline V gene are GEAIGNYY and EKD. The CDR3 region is CACGLGDTSWDTRQMFF. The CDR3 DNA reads TGTGCCTGTGGTCTGGGGGATACCTCCTGGGACACCCGACAGATGTTTTTC.

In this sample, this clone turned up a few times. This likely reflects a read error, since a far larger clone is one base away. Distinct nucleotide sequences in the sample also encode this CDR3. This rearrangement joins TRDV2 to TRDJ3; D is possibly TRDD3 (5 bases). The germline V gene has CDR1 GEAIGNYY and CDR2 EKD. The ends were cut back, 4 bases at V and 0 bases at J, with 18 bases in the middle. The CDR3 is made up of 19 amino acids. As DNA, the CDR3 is TGTGCCTGTGATGCGACTGGCCACCCAAACTCCTGGGACACCCGACAGATGTTTTTC. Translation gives CACDATGHPNSWDTRQMFF.

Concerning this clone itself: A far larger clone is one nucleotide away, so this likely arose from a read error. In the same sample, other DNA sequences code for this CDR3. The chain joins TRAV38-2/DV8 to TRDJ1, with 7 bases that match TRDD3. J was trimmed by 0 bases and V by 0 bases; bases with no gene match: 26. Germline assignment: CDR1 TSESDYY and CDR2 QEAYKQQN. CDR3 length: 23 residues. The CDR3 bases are TGTGCTTATAGGAGCGCTCTGGGTTTCCTCCGCGGGGCTAATGGGGGAAACACCGATAAACTCATCTTT. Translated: CAYRSALGFLRGANGGNTDKLIF.

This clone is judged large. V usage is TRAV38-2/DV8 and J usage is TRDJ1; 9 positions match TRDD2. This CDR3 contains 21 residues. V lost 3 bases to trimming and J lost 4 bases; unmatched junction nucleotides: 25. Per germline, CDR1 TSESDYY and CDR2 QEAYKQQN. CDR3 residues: CAYRTSFLRVNPKGDVDKLIF. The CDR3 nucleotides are TGTGCTTATAGGACCTCCTTCCTACGGGTCAACCCAAAAGGGGACGTCGATAAACTCATCTTT.

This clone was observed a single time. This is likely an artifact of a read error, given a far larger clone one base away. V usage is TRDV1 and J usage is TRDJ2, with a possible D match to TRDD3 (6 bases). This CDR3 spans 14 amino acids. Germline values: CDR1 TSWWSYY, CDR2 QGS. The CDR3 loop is CARGELWGTAQLFF. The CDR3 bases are TGTGCTCGTGGGGAACTCTGGGGGACAGCACAACTCTTCTTT.

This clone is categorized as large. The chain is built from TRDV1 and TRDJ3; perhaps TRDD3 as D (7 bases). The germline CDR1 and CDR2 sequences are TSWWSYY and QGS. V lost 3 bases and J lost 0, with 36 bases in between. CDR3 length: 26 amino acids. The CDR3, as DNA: TGTGCTCTTGGGGAGCCCAGCCTTCCAGTCCCCTGGGGGGCAAGACGCACCTCCTGGGACACCCGACAGATGTTTTTC. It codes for CALGEPSLPVPWGARRTSWDTRQMFF.

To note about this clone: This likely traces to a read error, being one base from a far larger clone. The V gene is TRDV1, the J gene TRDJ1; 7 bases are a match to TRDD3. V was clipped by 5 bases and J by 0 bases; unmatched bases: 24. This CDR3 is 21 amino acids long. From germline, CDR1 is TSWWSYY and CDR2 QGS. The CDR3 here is CALGRPPPIYGWGPHTDKLIF. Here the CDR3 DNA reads TGTGCTCTTGGGAGGCCTCCCCCGATTTACGGCTGGGGGCCTCACACCGATAAACTCATCTTT.

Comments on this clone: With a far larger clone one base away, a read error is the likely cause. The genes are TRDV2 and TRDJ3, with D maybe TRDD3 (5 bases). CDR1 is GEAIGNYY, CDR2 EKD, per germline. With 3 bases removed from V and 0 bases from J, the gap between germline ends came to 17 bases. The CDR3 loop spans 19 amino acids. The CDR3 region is CACDATGRPNSWDTRQMFF. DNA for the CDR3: TGTGCCTGTGACGCGACTGGCCGCCCAAACTCCTGGGACACCCGACAGATGTTTTTC.

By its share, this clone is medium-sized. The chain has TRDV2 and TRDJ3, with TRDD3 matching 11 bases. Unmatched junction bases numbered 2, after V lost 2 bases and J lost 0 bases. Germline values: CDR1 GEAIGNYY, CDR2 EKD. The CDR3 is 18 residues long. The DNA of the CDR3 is TGTGCCTGTGACATGGGGGATACGAGCTCCTGGGACACCCGACAGATGTTTTTC. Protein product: CACDMGDTSSWDTRQMFF.

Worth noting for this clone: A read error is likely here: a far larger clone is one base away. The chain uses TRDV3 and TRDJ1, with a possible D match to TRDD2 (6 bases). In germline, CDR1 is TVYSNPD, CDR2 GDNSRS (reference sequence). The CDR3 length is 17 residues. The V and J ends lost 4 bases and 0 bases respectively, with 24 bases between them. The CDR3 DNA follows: TGTGCCTCCCCCCGGCGTCCTACTATACCGGACACCGATAAACTCATCTTT. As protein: CASPRRPTIPDTDKLIF.

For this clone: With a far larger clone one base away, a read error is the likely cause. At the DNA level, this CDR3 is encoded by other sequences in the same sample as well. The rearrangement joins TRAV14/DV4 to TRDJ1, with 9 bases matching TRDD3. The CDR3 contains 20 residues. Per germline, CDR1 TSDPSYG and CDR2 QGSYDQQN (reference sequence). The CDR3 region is CALSEAAGRGDTLYTDKLIF. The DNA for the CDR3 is TGTGCTCTGAGTGAGGCCGCGGGTAGGGGGGATACCTTGTACACCGATAAACTCATCTTC.

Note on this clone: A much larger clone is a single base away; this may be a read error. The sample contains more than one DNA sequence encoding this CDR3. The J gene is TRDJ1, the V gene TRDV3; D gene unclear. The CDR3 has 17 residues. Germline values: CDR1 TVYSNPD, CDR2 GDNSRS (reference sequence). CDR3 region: CAFEGALSNSYTDKLIF. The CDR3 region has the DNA TGTGCCTTTGAAGGGGCCCTGTCGAATTCGTACACCGATAAACTAATCTTT.

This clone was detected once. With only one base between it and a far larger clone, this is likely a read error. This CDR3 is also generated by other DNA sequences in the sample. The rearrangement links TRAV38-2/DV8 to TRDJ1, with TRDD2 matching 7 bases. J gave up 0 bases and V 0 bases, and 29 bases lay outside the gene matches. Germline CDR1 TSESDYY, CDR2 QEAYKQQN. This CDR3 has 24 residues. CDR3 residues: CAYRSGDLTFLHKIGPGDTDKLIF. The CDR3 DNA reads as TGTGCTTATAGGAGCGGAGACCTGACCTTCCTGCACAAAATTGGCCCCGGGGACACCGATAAACTCATCTTT.

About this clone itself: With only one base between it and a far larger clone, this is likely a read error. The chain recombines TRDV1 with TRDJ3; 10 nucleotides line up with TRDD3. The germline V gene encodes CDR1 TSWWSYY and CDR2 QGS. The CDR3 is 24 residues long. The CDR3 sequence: CALGDLGPLLGDHDSSWDIRQMFF. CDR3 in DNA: TGTGCTCTTGGGGACCTCGGGCCCTTACTGGGGGATCACGATAGCTCCTGGGACATCCGACAGATGTTTTTC.

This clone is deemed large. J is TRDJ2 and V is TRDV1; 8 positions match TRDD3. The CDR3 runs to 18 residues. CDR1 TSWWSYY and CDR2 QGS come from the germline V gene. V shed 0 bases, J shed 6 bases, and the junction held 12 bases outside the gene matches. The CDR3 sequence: CALGELRGYWGGPAQLFF. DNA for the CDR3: TGTGCTCTTGGGGAACTACGTGGGTACTGGGGGGGGCCAGCACAACTCTTCTTT.

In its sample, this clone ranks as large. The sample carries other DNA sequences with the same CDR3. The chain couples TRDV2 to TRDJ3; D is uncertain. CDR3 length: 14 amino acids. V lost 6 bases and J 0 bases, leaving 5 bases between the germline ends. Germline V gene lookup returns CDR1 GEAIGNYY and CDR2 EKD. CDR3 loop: CACSHSWDTRQMFF. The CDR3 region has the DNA TGTGCCTGTAGTCACTCCTGGGACACCCGACAGATGTTTTTC.

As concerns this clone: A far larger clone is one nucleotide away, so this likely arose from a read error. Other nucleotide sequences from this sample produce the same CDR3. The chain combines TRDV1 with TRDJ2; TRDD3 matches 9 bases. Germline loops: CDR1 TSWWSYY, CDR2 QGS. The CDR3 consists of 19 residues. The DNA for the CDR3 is TGTGCTCTTGGGGAACTAGGAGAATGGGGGATAACTTTGACAGCACAGCTCTTCTTT. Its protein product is CALGELGEWGITLTAQLFF.

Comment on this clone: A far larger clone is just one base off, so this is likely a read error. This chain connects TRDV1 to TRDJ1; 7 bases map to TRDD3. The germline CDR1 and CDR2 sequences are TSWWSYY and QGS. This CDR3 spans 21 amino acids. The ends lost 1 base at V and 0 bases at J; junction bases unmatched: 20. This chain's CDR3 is CALGEPLGNLGESPYTDKLIF. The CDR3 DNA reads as TGTGCTCTTGGGGAACCCCTCGGAAACTTGGGGGAATCCCCGTACACCGATAAACTCATCTTT.

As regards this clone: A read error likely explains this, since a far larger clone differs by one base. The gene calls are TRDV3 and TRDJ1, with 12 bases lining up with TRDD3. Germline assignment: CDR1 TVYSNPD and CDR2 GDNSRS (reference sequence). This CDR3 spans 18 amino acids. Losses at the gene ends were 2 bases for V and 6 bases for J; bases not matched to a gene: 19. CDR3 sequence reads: CAFGLGDTRLGKANKLIF. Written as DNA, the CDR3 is TGTGCCTTTGGACTGGGGGATACCCGTCTGGGAAAGGCCAATAAACTCATCTTT. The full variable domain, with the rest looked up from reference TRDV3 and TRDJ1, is CDKVTQSSPDQTVASGSEVVLLCTYDTVYSNPDLFWYRIRPDYSFQFVFYGDNSRSEGADFTQGRFSVKHILTQKAFHLVISPVRTEDSATYYCAFGLGDTRLGKANKLIFGKGTRVTVEP.

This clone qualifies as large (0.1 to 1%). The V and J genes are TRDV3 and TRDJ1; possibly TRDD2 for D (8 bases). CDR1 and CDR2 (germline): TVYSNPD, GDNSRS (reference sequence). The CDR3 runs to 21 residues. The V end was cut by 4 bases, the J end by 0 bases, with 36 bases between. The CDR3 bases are TGTGCCTCCCGGGCCTTCCTAGGGGGGATCCTTTCTACCTCCGACACCGATAAACTCATCTTT. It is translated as CASRAFLGGILSTSDTDKLIF.

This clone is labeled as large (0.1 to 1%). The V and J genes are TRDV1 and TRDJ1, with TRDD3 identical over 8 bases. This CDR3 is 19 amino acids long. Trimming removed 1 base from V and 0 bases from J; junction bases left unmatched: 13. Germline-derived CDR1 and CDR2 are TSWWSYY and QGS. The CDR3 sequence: CALGEHPPRIGGYTDKLIF. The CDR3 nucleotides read TGTGCTCTTGGGGAACACCCCCCGAGGATTGGGGGATACACCGATAAACTCATCTTT.

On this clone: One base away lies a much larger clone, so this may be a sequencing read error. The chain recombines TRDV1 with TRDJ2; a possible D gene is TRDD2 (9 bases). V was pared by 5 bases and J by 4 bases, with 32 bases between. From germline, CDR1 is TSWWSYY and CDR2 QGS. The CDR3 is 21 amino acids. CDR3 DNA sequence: TGTGCTCTTGGGTATAGAAGGCCTTCCTACATTCTGGGGGAGACGACAGCACAACTCTTCTTT. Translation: CALGYRRPSYILGETTAQLFF.

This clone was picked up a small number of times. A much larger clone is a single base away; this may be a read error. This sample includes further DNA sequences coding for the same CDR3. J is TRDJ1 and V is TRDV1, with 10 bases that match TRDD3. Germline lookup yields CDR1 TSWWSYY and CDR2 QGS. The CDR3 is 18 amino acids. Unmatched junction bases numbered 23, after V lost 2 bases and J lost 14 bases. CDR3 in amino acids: CALGEFGFIRTGGSPLIF. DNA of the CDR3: TGTGCTCTTGGGGAATTTGGGTTCATCCGTACTGGGGGATCACCACTGATCTTT.

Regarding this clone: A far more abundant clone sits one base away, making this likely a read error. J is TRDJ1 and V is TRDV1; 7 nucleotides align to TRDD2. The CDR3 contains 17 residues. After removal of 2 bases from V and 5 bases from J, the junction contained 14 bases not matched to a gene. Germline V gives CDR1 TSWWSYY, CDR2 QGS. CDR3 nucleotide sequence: TGTGCTCTTGGGGAAGGGGGCCTCCCCGTTCCTACGGATAAACTCATCTTT. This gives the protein CALGEGGLPVPTDKLIF.